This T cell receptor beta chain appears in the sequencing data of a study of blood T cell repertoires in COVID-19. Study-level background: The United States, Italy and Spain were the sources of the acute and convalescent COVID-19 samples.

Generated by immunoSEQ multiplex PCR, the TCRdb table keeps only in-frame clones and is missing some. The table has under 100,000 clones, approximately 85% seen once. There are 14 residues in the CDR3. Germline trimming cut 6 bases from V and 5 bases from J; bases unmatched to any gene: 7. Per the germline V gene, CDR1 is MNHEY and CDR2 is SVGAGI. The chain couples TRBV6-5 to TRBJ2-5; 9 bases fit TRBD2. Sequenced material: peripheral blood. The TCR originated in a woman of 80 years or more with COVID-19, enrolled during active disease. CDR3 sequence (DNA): TGTGCCAGCAGGCGAGCGGGGGGTGTGGAGACCCAGTACTTC. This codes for CASRRAGGVETQYF.